This T cell receptor beta chain emerged from a study of CD8 T cells in Susac syndrome. Across the whole study: More than 5 sequenced Susac syndrome patients had clinically active disease, while eight were in remission. Treatment status at blood draw for the Susac syndrome patients was therapy-naive, corticosteroids, or intravenous immunoglobulin alone.

In regard to this clonotype: The antigen remains unidentified.

Broader study findings: The greatest CD8+ clonal expansion in Susac occurred in TEMRA cells and in active patients.

An amount of RNA that ranged from roughly 0.5 to 1 ug was reverse transcribed with random hexamers. The amplification used immunoSEQ multiplex PCR on TCR beta CDR3; it spanned 54 Vbeta and 13 Jbeta. TCRdb independently ran MiXCR on the immunoSEQ multiplex PCR reads; one entry per CDR3 protein. The sample yields around 200,000 distinct CDR3 sequences, approximately 95% seen once. This clonotype was obtained from a human donor with Susac syndrome. Specimen: CD8+ T cells from PBMCs.

The CDR3 spells CASSVGEEAYEQYF. As DNA, the CDR3 is TGTGCCAGCAGCGTCGGGGAGGAGGCCTACGAGCAGTACTTC. This rearrangement joins TRBV9 to TRBJ2-7; tentative D call: TRBD2 (6 bases). This CDR3 spans 14 amino acids. CDR1 is SGDLS and CDR2 is YYNGEE in the germline V gene. V was pared by 2 bases and J by 2 bases, with 11 bases between.